The 27 T cell receptor beta chains below all came from one sample that was sequenced in a study of immune evolution from preneoplasia to lung adenocarcinoma (dated by TCRdb to the early 2020s). Receptor amplification or capture employed the immunoSEQ multiplex PCR assay. TCRdb retrieved this table from immuneACCESS and kept in-frame rearrangements only. Not all clones are present; in checked studies, unresolved V genes account for under half, and no reason is known for the remainder. A total of thousands of clones appear in this sample, over 75% of them only once. The top ten clones comprise approximately 3.3% of the sample. Input material: FFPE invasive lung adenocarcinoma tissue. Sample cell subset or site, as interpreted from the label and publication: frankly invasive lung adenocarcinoma (ADC). These TCRs come from a person between 55 and 69 years old with lung adenocarcinoma.

This clone appeared once. The rearrangement uses TRBV4-2 and TRBJ2-1, with D perhaps matching TRBD1 (5 bases). The germline gives CDR1 LGHNA, CDR2 YNFKEQ. V lost 0 bases and J lost 8, with 8 bases in between. There are 13 residues in the CDR3. Here the CDR3 DNA reads TGTGCCAGCAGCCAAGATGCAGGGTATGAGCAGTTCTTC. Protein: CASSQDAGYEQFF.

This clone was observed once. Possible read error: a much larger clone is one base away. The same CDR3 arises from other DNA sequences in this sample as well. The chain has TRBV6-5 and TRBJ2-7; 10 positions match TRBD1. The CDR3 is 14 residues long. CDR1 is MNHEY, CDR2 SVGAGI, per germline. CDR3 nucleotide sequence: TGTGCCAGCAGGTTGGGACAGGGGACGTACGAGCAGTATTTC. This gives the protein CASRLGQGTYEQYF.

This chain connects TRBV18 to TRBJ2-2, with D uncertain. V dropped 4 bases and J dropped 8 bases, with 11 bases sitting between them. Germline V gene sequence: CDR1 KGHSH, CDR2 LQKENI. The CDR3 covers 13 residues. The CDR3 loop reads CASSLGPEGELFF. In DNA form, the CDR3 reads TGTGCCAGCTCACTCGGACCCGAAGGGGAGCTGTTTTTT.

The chain recombines TRBV4-3 with TRBJ2-7; D uncertain. The CDR3 has 16 residues. Deletions cut 1 base from V and 2 bases from J, with 15 bases between. Per germline, CDR1 LGHNA and CDR2 YSLEER. In nucleotides, the CDR3 is TGCGCCAGCAGCCAAGGGGCGAGCACATGCCCCTACGAGCAGTACTTC. It codes for CASSQGASTCPYEQYF.

The chain couples TRBV6-5 to TRBJ1-2; TRBD1 aligns across 9 bases. V lost 5 bases to trimming and J lost 6 bases; unmatched junction nucleotides: 7. CDR1 MNHEY and CDR2 SVGAGI come from the germline V gene. The CDR3 is made up of 14 amino acids. The CDR3, as DNA: TGTGCCAGCAGTAATACCGGGACAGGGCATGGCTACACCTTC. Translated: CASSNTGTGHGYTF.

This chain links TRBV7-2 with TRBJ2-1, with D unclear. V shed 5 bases and J shed 6 bases, with 11 bases lying between them. This CDR3 is built from 13 residues. The V gene's germline CDR1 is SGHTA and CDR2 FQGNSA. The CDR3 here is CASSPYRSNEQFF. CDR3 nucleotides: TGTGCCAGCAGCCCATATCGGAGCAATGAGCAGTTCTTC.

The chain uses TRBV5-4 and TRBJ2-3; D gene unclear. The CDR3 has 14 residues. V was clipped by 0 bases and J by 0 bases, with 5 bases between them. Germline V CDR1 and CDR2: SGHNT, YYREEE (reference sequence). CDR3 region: CASSLGGSTDTQYF. In DNA, the CDR3 is TGTGCCAGCAGCTTGGGTGGTAGCACAGATACGCAGTATTTT.

This clone was seen a few times. The chain combines TRBV11-3 with TRBJ1-2; no reliable D call. V gave up 5 bases and J gave up 2 bases, with 15 bases separating them. The CDR3 runs to 15 residues. CDR1 is SGHNT and CDR2 is YENEEA in the germline V gene. The CDR3 loop reads CASSPGGILNYGYTF. CDR3 in DNA: TGTGCCAGCAGCCCAGGTGGTATCCTGAACTATGGCTACACCTTC.

The chain uses TRBV5-1 and TRBJ1-1, with D possibly matching TRBD1 (5 bases). V was trimmed by 1 base and J by 4 bases, leaving 8 bases between them. CDR1 and CDR2 from the germline V gene are SGHRS and YFSETQ. This CDR3 spans 13 amino acids. CDR3 sequence (DNA): TGCGCCAGCAGCTTGTACGGGGGCACTGAAGCTTTCTTT. This encodes CASSLYGGTEAFF.

This chain uses TRBV7-5 with TRBJ2-7; no DNA check was done on the table's D call, TRBD2. TRBV7-5 is flagged as a pseudogene. CDR3 size: 15 residues. In DNA form, the CDR3 reads TGTGTCAGAAGCGGAGGGGTTAGCGTATCCTACGAGCAGTACTTC. Encoded protein: CVRSGGVSVSYEQYF.

V usage is TRBV30 and J usage is TRBJ1-4, with a weak D call TRBD1 (5 bases). V shed 0 bases and J shed 1 base, with 15 bases lying between them. This CDR3 is 17 amino acids long. In germline, CDR1 is GTSNPN, CDR2 SVGIG (reference sequence). The CDR3 loop reads CAWSVSGQGLTNEKLFF. CDR3 nucleotides: TGTGCCTGGAGTGTTTCGGGGCAGGGCCTAACTAATGAAAAACTGTTTTTT.

This chain joins TRBV7-9 and TRBJ2-6, with D perhaps TRBD2 (6 bases). The CDR3 covers 17 residues. In germline, CDR1 is SEHNR, CDR2 FQNEAQ (reference sequence). V was shortened by 5 bases and J by 2 bases, with 16 bases between the two germline ends. The CDR3 sequence: CASSPRGALTGANVLTF. The CDR3 coding sequence is TGTGCCAGCAGCCCCCGCGGGGCGCTAACTGGGGCCAACGTCCTGACTTTC. The variable domain in full, with the rest retrieved from reference TRBV7-9 and TRBJ2-6, is DTGVSQNPRHKITKRGQNVTFRCDPISEHNRLYWYRQTLGQGPEFLTYFQNEAQLEKSRLLSDRFSAERPKGSFSTLEIQRTEQGDSAMYLCASSPRGALTGANVLTFGAGSRLTVL.

V is TRBV6-6 and J is TRBJ2-3, with 10 bases fitting TRBD2. The CDR3 is 14 residues long. CDR1 is MNHNY, CDR2 SVGAGI, per germline (reference sequence). J lost 6 bases, V lost 6 bases, and 6 bases had no gene match. DNA for the CDR3: TGTGCCAGCAGCCTAGCGGGAGTTGGCGATACGCAGTATTTT. Translating it yields CASSLAGVGDTQYF.

V gene TRBV27 combines with J gene TRBJ2-7; unclear D gene. With 3 bases removed from V and 1 base from J, the gap between germline ends came to 10 bases. Germline CDR1 reads MNHEY; CDR2 reads SMNVEV (reference sequence). The CDR3 consists of 14 residues. The CDR3 loop is CASSLTRISYEQYF. The CDR3 nucleotides are TGTGCCAGCAGTTTGACCCGAATTTCCTACGAGCAGTACTTC.

The chain couples TRBV12-5 to TRBJ2-3; 10 bases align to TRBD2. Germline trimming cut 6 bases from V and 5 bases from J; bases unmatched to any gene: 11. CDR1 LGHNT and CDR2 FRNRAP come from the germline V gene. The CDR3 totals 16 residues. CDR3 nucleotides: TGTGCTAGTGGGAATCTAGCGGGAGTAAAGAGAGATACGCAGTATTTT. Its translation is CASGNLAGVKRDTQYF.

The chain employs TRBV29-1 and TRBJ2-1; possibly TRBD2 for D (5 bases). V was trimmed by 7 bases and J by 3 bases, leaving 16 bases between them. CDR3 length: 14 residues. Germline values: CDR1 SQVTM, CDR2 ANQGSEA. The CDR3 loop is CSALDRLLYNEQFF. For the CDR3, the DNA is TGCAGCGCCCTGGACCGACTACTCTACAATGAGCAGTTCTTC.

This chain joins TRBV18 and TRBJ2-1; D is ambiguous. CDR3 length: 12 amino acids. From germline, CDR1 is KGHSH and CDR2 LQKENI. The V gene lost 3 bases and the J gene lost 8 bases, with 8 bases spanning the gap. CDR3 DNA sequence: TGTGCCAGCTCACCGAATTGGGATGAGCAGTTCTTC. Its translation: CASSPNWDEQFF.

About this clone: Other DNA sequences in this specimen translate into the identical CDR3. The chain employs TRBV5-1 and TRBJ1-5; D is ambiguous. The CDR3 is 13 amino acids. The V end lost 4 bases, the J end lost 6 bases, and 11 bases lay between the germline ends. Per germline, CDR1 SGHRS and CDR2 YFSETQ. The DNA for the CDR3 is TGCGCCAGCAGCCCCCGCGAGGGTCAGCCCCAGCATTTT. Its translation: CASSPREGQPQHF.

The chain carries TRBV7-2 and TRBJ2-5; D not resolved. This CDR3 comprises 13 residues. V was trimmed by 3 bases and J by 2 bases, leaving 7 bases between them. Germline loops: CDR1 SGHTA, CDR2 FQGNSA. Here the CDR3 reads CASSFTRQETQYF. The DNA for the CDR3 is TGTGCCAGCAGCTTCACCAGGCAAGAGACCCAGTACTTC. Drawing the rest from reference TRBV7-2 and TRBJ2-5, the complete variable domain is GAGVSQSPSNKVTEKGKDVELRCDPISGHTALYWYRQSLGQGLEFLIYFQGNSAPDKSGLPSDRFSAERTGGSVSTLTIQRTQQEDSAVYLCASSFTRQETQYFGPGTRLLVL.

The chain links TRBV7-8 to TRBJ2-1, with a possible D match to TRBD1 (7 bases). The germline gives CDR1 SGHVS, CDR2 FQNEAQ. V lost 5 bases and J lost 7, with 18 bases in between. This CDR3 has 15 amino acids. The DNA of the CDR3 is TGTGCCAGCAGCCCCTTGGGGCAGGGGGGTAATGAGCAGTTCTTC. It codes for CASSPLGQGGNEQFF.

This clone turned up a few times. The CDR3 spells CATWPSLAGEPQHF. The DNA for the CDR3 is TGTGCCACCTGGCCTTCTTTGGCCGGGGAGCCCCAGCATTTT. This chain links TRBV28 with TRBJ1-5, with D hard to call. Germline CDR1 is MDHEN and CDR2 is SYDVKM. V lost 10 bases and J 8 bases, leaving 21 bases between the germline ends. The CDR3 runs to 14 residues.

The chain recombines TRBV7-2 with TRBJ1-2, with 7 bases fitting TRBD1. The CDR3 consists of 16 residues. V lost 6 bases, J lost 4 bases, and 14 bases stayed unmatched. Germline CDR1 is SGHTA and CDR2 is FQGNSA. The CDR3 here is CASRFDGQVSFYGYTF. CDR3 nucleotide sequence: TGTGCCAGCAGATTTGACGGACAGGTTTCTTTCTATGGCTACACCTTC.

The rearrangement uses TRBV18 and TRBJ2-3, with 10 bases fitting TRBD2. This CDR3 is 15 amino acids long. Germline loops: CDR1 KGHSH, CDR2 LQKENI. The junction had 3 bases not matched to a gene; V was cut back by 4 bases and J by 2 bases. CDR3 region: CASSLAGGDTDTQYF. The CDR3 DNA reads as TGTGCCAGCTCACTAGCGGGAGGCGACACAGATACGCAGTATTTT.

This clone was detected only a few times. The rearrangement joins TRBV19 to TRBJ2-3; 7 bases are shared with TRBD1. The CDR3 extends over 18 amino acids. V trimming: 4 bases; J trimming: 1 base; junction bases outside the gene matches: 14. Per germline, CDR1 LNHDA and CDR2 SQIVND (reference sequence). CDR3 region: CASSTRLTRQGGTDTQYF. The CDR3 coding sequence is TGTGCCAGTAGTACCCGCTTAACACGACAGGGAGGCACAGATACGCAGTATTTT.

In its sample, this clone was seen once. This chain connects TRBV2 to TRBJ2-2, with 10 bases matching TRBD2. Germline values: CDR1 SNHLY, CDR2 FYNNEI. The V segment lost 7 bases and the J segment 4 bases; nucleotides outside the gene matches: 6. CDR3 length: 15 residues. The CDR3, as DNA: TGTGCCAGCAATGGAGCGGGAGGGGGCACCGGGGAGCTGTTTTTT. Its protein product is CASNGAGGGTGELFF. The full variable domain, rest sourced from reference TRBV2 and TRBJ2-2, is EPEVTQTPSHQVTQMGQEVILRCVPISNHLYFYWYRQILGQKVEFLVSFYNNEISEKSEIFDDQFSVERPDGSNFTLKIRSTKLEDSAMYFCASNGAGGGTGELFFGEGSRLTVL.

The chain couples TRBV4-1 to TRBJ2-6; D is uncertain. Germline V gene sequence: CDR1 MGHRA, CDR2 YSYEKL. Trimming removed 2 bases from V and 1 base from J, with 21 bases in between. The CDR3 contains 20 residues. As DNA, the CDR3 is TGCGCCAGCAGCCAACCCCCTTTACGCCAAGCCAGTTCTGGGGCCAACGTCCTGACTTTC. Translating it yields CASSQPPLRQASSGANVLTF.

The V gene is TRBV7-8, the J gene TRBJ2-7, with 7 bases fitting TRBD2. Trimming removed 1 base from V and 4 bases from J; junction bases left unmatched: 7. The CDR3 consists of 15 residues. In germline, CDR1 is SGHVS, CDR2 FQNEAQ. CDR3 amino acids: CASSLGLAEGYEQYF. For the CDR3, the DNA is TGTGCCAGCAGCTTAGGGCTAGCGGAAGGGTACGAGCAGTACTTC.